The 20 T cell receptor beta chains below all came from one sample that was sequenced in a study of cytomegalovirus exposure and HLA in healthy donors. Primers for the PCR totalled 60 Vbeta and 13 Jbeta. Sequencing used immunoSEQ multiplex PCR; TCRdb keeps in-frame clones, though not all of them. The sample has about 130,000 clones. The sequenced sample was PBMCs. These receptor sequences come from a man aged 18 to 35 in good health and CMV-seronegative.

The CDR3: CASSIGQVDTEAFF. In nucleotides, the CDR3 is TGTGCCAGTAGTATCGGACAGGTAGACACTGAAGCTTTCTTT. V is TRBV19 and J is TRBJ1-1, with 7 positions matching TRBD1. The CDR3 covers 14 residues. V shed 3 bases and J 3 bases; nucleotides not matched to a gene: 4. Germline-derived CDR1 and CDR2 are LNHDA and SQIVND (reference sequence).

V usage is TRBV6-4 and J usage is TRBJ2-3; 9 bases agree with TRBD2. The CDR3 is 13 amino acids. V lost 8 bases to trimming and J lost 6 bases; unmatched junction nucleotides: 6. CDR1 and CDR2 from the germline V gene are MRHNA and SNTAGT. CDR3 sequence reads: CASGSGRGDTQYF. The CDR3 coding sequence is TGTGCCAGCGGTAGCGGGAGAGGTGATACGCAGTATTTT.

J is TRBJ2-3 and V is TRBV29-1; D is unclear. This CDR3 region has 13 residues. Germline V gene data show CDR1 as SQVTM and CDR2 as ANQGSEA. V was shortened by 2 bases and J by 5 bases, with 11 bases between the two germline ends. Written as DNA, the CDR3 is TGCAGCGTTGAACTGGTAGCTGGAGATACGCAGTATTTT. The encoded protein is CSVELVAGDTQYF.

J is TRBJ2-3 and V is TRBV5-1; weak D call: TRBD2 (5 bases). V was clipped by 4 bases and J by 2 bases, with 17 bases between them. CDR3 length: 16 amino acids. The germline gives CDR1 SGHRS, CDR2 YFSETQ. DNA for the CDR3: TGCGCCAGCAGCGGCTGGACTTACCAGCCCACAGATACGCAGTATTTT. Translating it yields CASSGWTYQPTDTQYF.

The rearrangement uses TRBV9 and TRBJ1-2, with D unclear. This CDR3 is built from 14 residues. CDR1 SGDLS and CDR2 YYNGEE come from the germline V gene. V lost 0 bases and J lost 4, with 10 bases in between. The CDR3 reads CASSVVEGSYGYTF. The CDR3 DNA follows: TGTGCCAGCAGCGTAGTCGAGGGAAGCTATGGCTACACCTTC.

V and J are TRBV28 and TRBJ2-3, with 8 bases that match TRBD1. Germline CDR1 MDHEN, CDR2 SYDVKM. With V trimmed by 2 bases and J by 6 bases, 7 bases remained unmatched. The CDR3 runs to 15 residues. CDR3 residues: CASSLRTGLSDTQYF. The CDR3 DNA sequence: TGTGCCAGCAGTTTACGGACAGGGTTGTCGGATACGCAGTATTTT.

The genes are TRBV28 and TRBJ2-1; the D gene is possibly TRBD2 (5 bases). V was shortened by 1 base and J by 1 base, with 14 bases between the two germline ends. Germline V gene sequence: CDR1 MDHEN, CDR2 SYDVKM. This CDR3 spans 17 amino acids. The CDR3 sequence is CASSLSLGVGSYNEQFF. CDR3 DNA: TGTGCCAGCAGTTTATCGCTCGGGGTAGGTTCCTACAATGAGCAGTTCTTC.

V is TRBV5-4 and J is TRBJ2-5, with TRBD2 as a possible D gene (6 bases). This CDR3 is 15 amino acids long. Germline V gene lookup returns CDR1 SGHNT and CDR2 YYREEE (reference sequence). The V end lost 3 bases, the J end lost 2 bases, and 14 bases lay between the germline ends. The DNA of the CDR3 is TGTGCCAGCAGCTCGAATATAGCGGATCAAGAGACCCAGTACTTC. Translating it yields CASSSNIADQETQYF.

This chain uses TRBV28 with TRBJ1-5; D perhaps matches TRBD1 (6 bases). V lost 1 base, J lost 4 bases, and 11 bases lay in between. The V gene's germline CDR1 is MDHEN and CDR2 SYDVKM. The CDR3 length is 15 residues. CDR3 sequence: CASSLFQGSNQPQHF. Written as DNA, the CDR3 is TGTGCCAGCAGTTTATTCCAGGGGTCAAATCAGCCCCAGCATTTT.

The V call is TRBV27, the J call TRBJ2-3; 13 bases are a match to TRBD2. The junction had 15 bases not matched to a gene; V was cut back by 8 bases and J by 4 bases. Germline CDR1 reads MNHEY; CDR2 reads SMNVEV (reference sequence). The CDR3 contains 18 residues. CDR3 region: CASGPGQGLAGWSDTQYF. For the CDR3, the DNA is TGTGCCAGCGGTCCTGGACAGGGACTAGCGGGGTGGTCAGATACGCAGTATTTT.

The V call is TRBV27, the J call TRBJ2-7; D gene ambiguous. The V end lost 5 bases, the J end lost 6 bases, and 23 bases lay between the germline ends. The CDR3 spans 16 residues. Germline V gives CDR1 MNHEY, CDR2 SMNVEV (reference sequence). The CDR3 bases are TGTGCCAGCAGTGAGGTGGGTGTCAGTAGACCGGGCGAGCAGTACTTC. It translates to CASSEVGVSRPGEQYF.

The CDR3 loop is CASSVINSGRRITYEQYF. Written as DNA, the CDR3 is TGTGCCAGCAGCGTAATCAACAGCGGGAGGAGGATTACTTACGAGCAGTACTTC. This chain joins TRBV9 and TRBJ2-7, with TRBD2 matching over 9 bases. The V and J ends lost 1 base and 4 bases, in that order; junction bases with no gene match: 15. The CDR3 loop spans 18 amino acids. Per germline, CDR1 SGDLS and CDR2 YYNGEE. The full variable domain, its missing parts supplied by reference TRBV9 and TRBJ2-7, is DSGVTQTPKHLITATGQRVTLRCSPRSGDLSVYWYQQSLDQGLQFLIQYYNGEERAKGNILERFSAQQFPDLHSELNLSSLELGDSALYFCASSVINSGRRITYEQYFGPGTRLTVT.

This chain joins TRBV4-1 and TRBJ1-4; no firm D call. V was pared by 1 base and J by 8 bases, with 11 bases between. The CDR3 spans 14 residues. Germline V gene lookup returns CDR1 MGHRA and CDR2 YSYEKL. The CDR3 here is CASSQGDSREKLFF. Written as DNA, the CDR3 is TGCGCCAGCAGCCAAGGAGACTCTAGGGAAAAACTGTTTTTT.

This chain links TRBV28 with TRBJ1-2, with D tentatively TRBD1 (6 bases). This CDR3 is built from 11 residues. Germline V gene lookup returns CDR1 MDHEN and CDR2 SYDVKM. V dropped 11 bases and J dropped 3 bases, with 10 bases sitting between them. CDR3: CAAQGDYGYTF. The CDR3 nucleotides read TGTGCCGCACAGGGTGACTATGGCTACACCTTC.

V usage is TRBV11-1 and J usage is TRBJ2-6; D remains ambiguous. Trimming cost V 5 bases and J 3 bases, with 11 bases left between them. CDR3 length equals 15 residues. Germline values: CDR1 SGHAT, CDR2 FQDESV (reference sequence). The CDR3 DNA reads as TGTGCCAGCAGCCCAAATCGCGTTGGGGCCAACGTCCTGACTTTC. Amino acids: CASSPNRVGANVLTF.

This sequence joins TRBV13 and TRBJ1-1; 12 bases match TRBD1. This CDR3 has 15 residues. CDR1 and CDR2 from the germline V gene are PRHDT and FYEKMQ (reference sequence). Trimming at V came to 5 bases and at J to 4 bases, leaving 5 bases not matched to a gene. CDR3 sequence (DNA): TGTGCCAGCAGCGGGGGACAGGGGGCTAGCACTGAAGCTTTCTTT. It specifies CASSGGQGASTEAFF.

The rearrangement joins TRBV6-5 to TRBJ1-5; 12 nucleotides align to TRBD1. V lost 6 bases, J lost 6 bases, and 6 bases stayed unmatched. The CDR3 spans 15 residues. CDR1 and CDR2 (germline): MNHEY, SVGAGI. In DNA form, the CDR3 reads TGTGCCAGCAGCCGGGGACAGGGGGCAGGTCAGCCCCAGCATTTT. Amino acids: CASSRGQGAGQPQHF.

The CDR3 loop reads CASSTGRGATEAFF. The CDR3 DNA is TGTGCCAGCAGCACGGGCAGGGGAGCCACTGAAGCTTTCTTT. The chain joins TRBV13 to TRBJ1-1; D might be TRBD1 (6 bases). The CDR3 runs to 14 residues. Deletions cut 5 bases from V and 4 bases from J, with 14 bases between. Germline V CDR1 and CDR2: PRHDT, FYEKMQ (reference sequence).

The rearrangement joins TRBV19 to TRBJ1-1; D not certain. Germline lookup yields CDR1 LNHDA and CDR2 SQIVND (reference sequence). The germline V and J ends were trimmed by 7 bases and 0 bases, with 9 bases remaining between them. CDR3 length: 13 residues. The CDR3 DNA follows: TGTGCCAGTACACAACCGTTGAACACTGAAGCTTTCTTT. This encodes CASTQPLNTEAFF.

This chain uses TRBV5-1 with TRBJ2-6; TRBD1 matches 9 bases. V dropped 4 bases and J dropped 2; count of bases not matched to a gene: 1. Germline CDR1 SGHRS, CDR2 YFSETQ. The CDR3 is 15 residues long. The CDR3, as DNA: TGCGCCAGCAGCAGGGACAGGGCTGGGGCCAACGTCCTGACTTTC. This translates into CASSRDRAGANVLTF.